The 7 T cell receptor beta chains reported below all come from one sample, sequenced in a study of radiation and T cells in renal cell carcinoma. Method: immunoSEQ multiplex PCR; TCRdb's copy keeps in-frame clones and lacks some. The sample shows 150,000 or so clones, about 88% of them seen only once. Documented time point: baseline pretreatment blood. Treatment specified: 15 Gy SBRT to primary tumor, nephrectomy 4 weeks later. The specimen was blood, collected from a patient whose treatment included radiotherapy and nephrectomy. These receptors were collected from a woman aged 70-85 years with renal cell carcinoma.

Worth noting for this clone: Other DNA sequences within the sample encode an identical CDR3. The gene calls are TRBV25-1 and TRBJ1-1; possibly TRBD1 for D (5 bases). There are 13 residues in the CDR3. The V gene's germline CDR1 is MGHDK and CDR2 SYGVNS. The V and J ends lost 2 bases and 1 base respectively, with 5 bases between them. The CDR3 is CASSERGNTEAFF. The CDR3 coding sequence is TGTGCCAGCAGTGAAAGGGGGAACACTGAAGCTTTCTTT.

V gene TRBV2 combines with J gene TRBJ2-5, with TRBD1 matching 9 bases. The CDR3 is made up of 13 amino acids. Germline CDR1 reads SNHLY; CDR2 reads FYNNEI. V lost 10 bases and J lost 2; bases outside the gene matches: 5. The CDR3 here is CATATGGQETQYF. The DNA of the CDR3 is TGTGCCACCGCGACAGGGGGTCAAGAGACCCAGTACTTC. The full variable domain, rest sourced from reference TRBV2 and TRBJ2-5, is EPEVTQTPSHQVTQMGQEVILRCVPISNHLYFYWYRQILGQKVEFLVSFYNNEISEKSEIFDDQFSVERPDGSNFTLKIRSTKLEDSAMYFCATATGGQETQYFGPGTRLLVL.

This chain connects TRBV6-5 to TRBJ2-3; perhaps TRBD2 as D (5 bases). In germline, CDR1 is MNHEY, CDR2 SVGAGI. V shed 8 bases and J shed 3 bases, with 18 bases lying between them. CDR3 length: 15 amino acids. CDR3 coding DNA: TGTGCCAGCTCCACGAGGCTTAGAGGGACAGATACGCAGTATTTT. Amino acids: CASSTRLRGTDTQYF.

V gene TRBV6-1 combines with J gene TRBJ2-1; TRBD2 aligns across 7 bases. There are 16 residues in the CDR3. Germline assignment: CDR1 MNHNS and CDR2 SASEGT. Trimming took 4 bases from V and 8 from J; bases not matched to a gene: 14. CDR3 loop: CASSASGLPPTYEQFF. For the CDR3, the DNA is TGTGCCAGCAGTGCTAGCGGCCTCCCCCCCACATATGAGCAGTTCTTC.

V and J are TRBV29-1 and TRBJ2-1; TRBD2 agrees at 13 bases. CDR1 SQVTM and CDR2 ANQGSEA come from the germline V gene. The ends lost 5 bases at V and 4 bases at J; junction bases unmatched: 2. This CDR3 is 14 amino acids long. CDR3 sequence reads: CSVTGLAGYNEQFF. CDR3 DNA sequence: TGCAGCGTTACGGGACTAGCGGGGTACAATGAGCAGTTCTTC.

The genes are TRBV6-5 and TRBJ1-1; D unresolved. Trimming took off 6 bases at V and 2 bases at J, with 16 bases between the two ends. There are 15 residues in the CDR3. The germline CDR1 and CDR2 sequences are MNHEY and SVGAGI. The CDR3 coding sequence is TGTGCCAGCAGAAACCGACCGTCACCTAACACTGAAGCTTTCTTT. Its translation is CASRNRPSPNTEAFF.

The V gene is TRBV19, the J gene TRBJ1-5, with D tentatively TRBD1 (5 bases). Germline V lookup: CDR1 LNHDA, CDR2 SQIVND (reference sequence). The CDR3 covers 14 residues. Trimming left V 8 bases short and J 2 bases short, with 13 bases between. CDR3 protein: CASRYQGGNQPQHF. CDR3 nucleotides: TGTGCCAGTCGATATCAGGGTGGCAATCAGCCCCAGCATTTT.